This is a list of T cell receptor beta chains from one sample in a study of blood T cell repertoires in COVID-19. The method was immunoSEQ multiplex PCR; TCRdb's version includes in-frame clones alone and lacks a portion of them. The table includes about 370,000 clones, nearly 90% detected once. Specimen: peripheral blood. The receptors shown here come from a man aged 18-30 years with active or convalescent COVID-19. Each CDR3 is given with its conserved first and last residue. Part of the rows lack a size; the others show once, few, many or a class for expanded clones.

>-|16|TRBV29-1
CSVEIKGIGTNEKLFF
>-|13|TRBV19
CASSFDRGYEQYF
>-|13|TRBV28
CASSWGVAYEQYF
>-|13|TRBV6-2/TRBV6-3
CASSKTDLGGYTF
>-|13|TRBV29-1
CSVVGFRVNGYTF
>-|12|TRBV6-2/TRBV6-3
CASSSYFGELFF
>-|13|TRBV14
CASGLRPGETKDF
>-|12|TRBV5-4
CASRQGEDTIYF
>-|18|TRBV9
CASSVELGGGQASYGYTF
>-|17|TRBV18
CASSPPFAGSGSNEQFF
>-|15|TRBV6-1
CASSEGLLNTGELFF
>-|12|TRBV6-5
CASLNSYNEQFF
>-|15|TRBV7-2
CASSSLAGYTDTQYF
>few|17|TRBV7-3
CASSPGGPGEFKNTQYF
>few|14|TRBV27
CASRSTGGTTEAFF
>-|15|TRBV5-1
CASDEQGAGTDTQYF
>-|13|TRBV4-3
CASSQEAGYEQYF
>-|18|TRBV9
CASSGTLGQGDRNEKLFF
>once|14|TRBV5-1
CASSLAGENYGYTF
>-|14|TRBV20-1
CSASNGGGDTEAFF
>-|12|TRBV27
CASTTPGETQYF
>-|15|TRBV7-2
CASSRGDFNYNEQFF
>-|15|TRBV24-1
CATSDRDRPKYEQYF
>-|14|TRBV27
CASSPKTGSYEQYF
>-|13|TRBV10-3
CAIRGTGDSGYTF
>-|17|TRBV28
CASSTMRTGGGIVTQYF
>-|15|TRBV6-2/TRBV6-3
CASSYSNRGNSSQHF
>-|13|TRBV5-1
CASSLRTDYGYTF
>-|14|TRBV5-1
CASSFGRGQETQYF
>-|12|TRBV20-1
CSASWGPYGYTF
>-|15|TRBV6-5
CASRHGGGKNTEAFF
>-|14|TRBV9
CASSADGAGSPLHF
>-|12|TRBV6-5
CASRGTGDGYTF
>-|15|TRBV29-1
CSIRPGTGGFNEQYF
>-|15|TRBV6-6
CASSIPGEGGYGYTF
>-|12|TRBV5-1
CASSSSTDTQYF
>-|15|TRBV6-2/TRBV6-3
CASSFIGGIQETQYF
>-|15|TRBV4-3
CASSTRDRPRAEAFF
>-|12|TRBV6-5
CAVCSGYNEQFF
>-|16|TRBV4-3
CASSPNSGSNTGELFF
>-|14|TRBV6-5
CASMADRVGYGYTF
>-|13|TRBV9
CASSVQYQETQYF
>-|15|TRBV19
CASSISGSSGNTIYF
>-|14|TRBV6-5
CASSRTGDDSPLHF
>-|16|TRBV5-1
CASSLVVGAHTDTQYF
>-|12|TRBV4-1
CASSQDLRRQYF
>-|16|TRBV5-1
CASSPSRTGGNTEAFF
>-|15|TRBV6-4
CASSDAAGGRSPLHF
>-|15|TRBV6-5
CASSYSGGSYNEQFF
>once|17|TRBV25-1
CASSEYMQGLAGLPQYF
>-|16|TRBV5-6
CASSLQREKGNTEAFF
>-|12|TRBV7-9
CASSSFPDTQYF
>-|15|TRBV28
CASSLNGQRNEKLFF
>few|14|TRBV20-1
CSASSTGGGYGYTF
>-|15|TRBV1
CTSSQDRGASHEQYF
>once|15|TRBV5-1
CASGPGQGTGNTIYF
>-|13|TRBV7-2
CASSLATGRGYTF
>once|17|TRBV4-3
CASSQDRGLAFLDTQYF
>-|14|TRBV2
CATNSGTGPYEQYF
>-|14|TRBV28
CASSLLATYNEQFF